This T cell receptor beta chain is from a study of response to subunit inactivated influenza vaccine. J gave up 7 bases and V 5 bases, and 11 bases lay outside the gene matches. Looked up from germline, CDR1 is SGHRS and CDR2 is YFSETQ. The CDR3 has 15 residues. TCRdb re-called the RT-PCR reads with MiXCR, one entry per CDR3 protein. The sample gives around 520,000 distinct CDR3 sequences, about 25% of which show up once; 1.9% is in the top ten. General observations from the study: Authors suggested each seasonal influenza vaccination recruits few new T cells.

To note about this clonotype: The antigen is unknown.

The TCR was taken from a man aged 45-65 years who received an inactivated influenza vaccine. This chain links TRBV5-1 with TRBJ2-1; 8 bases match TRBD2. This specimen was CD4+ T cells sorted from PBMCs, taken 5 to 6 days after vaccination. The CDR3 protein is CASRSESGSLNEQFF. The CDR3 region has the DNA TGCGCCAGCAGATCCGAAAGCGGGAGCTTAAATGAGCAGTTCTTC.